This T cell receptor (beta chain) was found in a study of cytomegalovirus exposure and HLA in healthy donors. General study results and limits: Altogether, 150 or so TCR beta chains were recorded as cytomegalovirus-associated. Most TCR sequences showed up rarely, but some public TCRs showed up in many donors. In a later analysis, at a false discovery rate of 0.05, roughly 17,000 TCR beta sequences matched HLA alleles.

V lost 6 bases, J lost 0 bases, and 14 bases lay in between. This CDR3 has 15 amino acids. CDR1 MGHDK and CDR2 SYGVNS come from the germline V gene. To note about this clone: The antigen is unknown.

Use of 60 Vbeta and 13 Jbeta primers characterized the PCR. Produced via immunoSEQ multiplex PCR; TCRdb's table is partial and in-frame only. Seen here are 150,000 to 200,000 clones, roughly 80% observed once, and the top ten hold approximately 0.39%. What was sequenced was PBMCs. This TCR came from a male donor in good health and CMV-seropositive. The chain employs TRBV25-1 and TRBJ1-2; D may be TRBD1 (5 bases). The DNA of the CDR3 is TGTGCCAGCAGCCCAACACGGGGGACTAACTATGGCTACACCTTC. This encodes CASSPTRGTNYGYTF.